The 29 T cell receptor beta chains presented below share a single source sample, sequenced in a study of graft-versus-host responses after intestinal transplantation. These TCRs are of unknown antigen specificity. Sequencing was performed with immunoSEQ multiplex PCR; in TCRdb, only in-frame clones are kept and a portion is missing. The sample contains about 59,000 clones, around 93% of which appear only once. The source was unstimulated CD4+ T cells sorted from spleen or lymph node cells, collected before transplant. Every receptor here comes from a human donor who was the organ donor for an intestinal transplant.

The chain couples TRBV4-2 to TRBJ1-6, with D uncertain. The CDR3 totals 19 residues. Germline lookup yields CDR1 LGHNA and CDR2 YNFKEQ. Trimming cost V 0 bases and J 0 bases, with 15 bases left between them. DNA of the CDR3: TGTGCCAGCAGCCAAGACGAAACTGAATTAAGCTCCTATAATTCACCCCTCCACTTT. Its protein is CASSQDETELSSYNSPLHF.

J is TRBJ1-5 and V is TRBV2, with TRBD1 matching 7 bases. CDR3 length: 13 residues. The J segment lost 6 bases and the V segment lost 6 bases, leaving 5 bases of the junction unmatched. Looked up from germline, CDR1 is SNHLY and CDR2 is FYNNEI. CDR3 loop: CASSRQGSQPQHF. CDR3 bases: TGTGCCAGCAGCCGACAGGGAAGTCAGCCCCAGCATTTT.

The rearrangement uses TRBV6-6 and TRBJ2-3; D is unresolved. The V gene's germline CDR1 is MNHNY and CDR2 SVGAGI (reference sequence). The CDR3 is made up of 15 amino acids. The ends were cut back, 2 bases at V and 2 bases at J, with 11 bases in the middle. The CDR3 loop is CASSYVGRNTDTQYF. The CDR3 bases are TGTGCCAGCAGTTACGTGGGAAGGAACACAGATACGCAGTATTTT.

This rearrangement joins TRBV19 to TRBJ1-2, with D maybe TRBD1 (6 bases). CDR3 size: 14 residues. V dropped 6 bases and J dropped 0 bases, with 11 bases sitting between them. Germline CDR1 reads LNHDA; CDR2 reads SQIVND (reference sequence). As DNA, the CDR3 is TGTGCCAGTAGCGGACAGTTAGCTAACTATGGCTACACCTTC. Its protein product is CASSGQLANYGYTF.

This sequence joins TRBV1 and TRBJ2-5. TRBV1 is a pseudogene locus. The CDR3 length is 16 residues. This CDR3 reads CTSSQESDPLGETQYF. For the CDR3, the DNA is TGCACCAGCAGCCAAGAATCGGACCCGTTGGGAGAGACCCAGTACTTC.

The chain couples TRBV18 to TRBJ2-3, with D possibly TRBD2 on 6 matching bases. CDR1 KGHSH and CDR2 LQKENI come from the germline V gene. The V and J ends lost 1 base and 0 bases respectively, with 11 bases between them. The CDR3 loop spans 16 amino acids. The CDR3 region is CASSPRVGTSTDTQYF. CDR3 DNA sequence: TGTGCCAGCTCACCACGGGTGGGGACTAGCACAGATACGCAGTATTTT.

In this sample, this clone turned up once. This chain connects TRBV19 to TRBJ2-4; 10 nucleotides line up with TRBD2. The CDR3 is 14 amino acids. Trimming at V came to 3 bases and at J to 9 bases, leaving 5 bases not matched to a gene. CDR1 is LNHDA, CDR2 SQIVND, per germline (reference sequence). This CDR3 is CASSIKRGGFIQYF. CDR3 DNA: TGTGCCAGTAGTATCAAGCGGGGGGGTTTCATTCAGTACTTC.

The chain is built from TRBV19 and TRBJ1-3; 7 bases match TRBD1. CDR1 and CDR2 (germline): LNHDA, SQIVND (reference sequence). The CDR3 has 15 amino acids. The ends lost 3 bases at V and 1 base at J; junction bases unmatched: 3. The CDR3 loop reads CASSMARGSGNTIYF. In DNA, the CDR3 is TGTGCCAGTAGTATGGCCAGGGGGTCTGGAAACACCATATATTTT.

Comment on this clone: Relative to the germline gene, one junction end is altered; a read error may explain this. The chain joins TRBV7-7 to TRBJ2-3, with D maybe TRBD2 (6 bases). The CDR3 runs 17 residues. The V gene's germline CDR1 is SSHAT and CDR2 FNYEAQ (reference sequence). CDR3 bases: TGTGCTAGCAGCTTAGCGCTTGACGTGGGGGGTTTAGATACGCAGTATTTT. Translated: CASSLALDVGGLDTQYF.

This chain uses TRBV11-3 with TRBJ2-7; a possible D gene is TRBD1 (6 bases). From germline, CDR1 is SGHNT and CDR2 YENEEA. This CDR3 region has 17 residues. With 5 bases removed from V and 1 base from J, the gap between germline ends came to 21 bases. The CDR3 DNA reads TGTGCCAGCAGCCGAGGGGTTTCGACAGGACTTTCCTACGAGCAGTACTTC. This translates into CASSRGVSTGLSYEQYF.

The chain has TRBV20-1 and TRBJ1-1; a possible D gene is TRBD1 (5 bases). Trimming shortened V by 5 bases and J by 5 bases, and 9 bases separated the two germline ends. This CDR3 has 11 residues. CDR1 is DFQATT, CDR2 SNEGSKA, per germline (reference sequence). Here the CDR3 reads CSARDETEAFF. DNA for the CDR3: TGCAGTGCTCGGGACGAGACTGAAGCTTTCTTT.

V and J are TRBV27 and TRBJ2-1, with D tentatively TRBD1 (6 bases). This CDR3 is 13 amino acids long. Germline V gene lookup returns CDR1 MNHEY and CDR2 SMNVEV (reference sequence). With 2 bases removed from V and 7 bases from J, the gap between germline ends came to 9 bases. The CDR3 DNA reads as TGTGCCAGCAGTTTAAAAGGGGGTAATGAGCAGTTCTTC. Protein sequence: CASSLKGGNEQFF.

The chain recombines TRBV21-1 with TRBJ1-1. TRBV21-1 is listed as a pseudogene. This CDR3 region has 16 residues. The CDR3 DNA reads TGTGCCAGCAGAAAAGAACTAGACACAATTCGCACTGAAGCTTTCTTT. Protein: CASRKELDTIRTEAFF.

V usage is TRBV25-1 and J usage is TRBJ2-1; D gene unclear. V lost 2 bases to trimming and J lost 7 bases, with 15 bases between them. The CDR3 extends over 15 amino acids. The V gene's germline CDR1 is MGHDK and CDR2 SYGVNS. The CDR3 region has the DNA TGTGCCAGCAGTGAAAGGAGTTATGGTAATAATGAGCAGTTCTTC. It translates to CASSERSYGNNEQFF.

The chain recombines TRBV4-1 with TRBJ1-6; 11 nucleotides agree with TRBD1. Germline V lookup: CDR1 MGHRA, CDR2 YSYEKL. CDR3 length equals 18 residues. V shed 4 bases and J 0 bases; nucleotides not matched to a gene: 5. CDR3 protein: CASSPGQGGSSYNSPLHF. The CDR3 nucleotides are TGCGCCAGCAGCCCGGGACAGGGGGGAAGCTCCTATAATTCACCCCTCCACTTT.

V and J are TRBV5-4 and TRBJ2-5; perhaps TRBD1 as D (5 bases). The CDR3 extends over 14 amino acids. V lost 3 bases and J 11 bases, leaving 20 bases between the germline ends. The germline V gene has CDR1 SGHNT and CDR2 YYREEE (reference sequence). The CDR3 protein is CASSSGVGQGHQYF. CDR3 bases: TGTGCCAGCAGCTCCGGCGTGGGGCAGGGTCATCAGTACTTC. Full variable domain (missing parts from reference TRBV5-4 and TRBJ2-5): ETGVTQSPTHLIKTRGQQVTLRCSSQSGHNTVSWYQQALGQGPQFIFQYYREEENGRGNFPPRFSGLQFPNYSSELNVNALELDDSALYLCASSSGVGQGHQYFGPGTRLLVL.

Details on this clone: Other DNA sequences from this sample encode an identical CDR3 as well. CDR3 nucleotide sequence: TGTGCCAGCAGCTTTGAGGGGGGATTTAAATCAGCTGGGGCCAACGTCCTGACTTTC. It yields the protein CASSFEGGFKSAGANVLTF. The rearrangement uses TRBV5-6 and TRBJ2-6; D possibly matches TRBD1 or TRBD2 (6 bases each). Germline V gives CDR1 SGHDT, CDR2 YYEEEE. This CDR3 spans 19 amino acids. The V end lost 2 bases, the J end lost 2 bases, and 20 bases lay between the germline ends. Based on the CDR3 plus reference TRBV5-6 and TRBJ2-6, the full variable domain is DAGVTQSPTHLIKTRGQQVTLRCSPKSGHDTVSWYQQALGQGPQFIFQYYEEEERQRGNFPDRFSGHQFPNYSSELNVNALLLGDSALYLCASSFEGGFKSAGANVLTFGAGSRLTVL.

Written as DNA, the CDR3 is TGCGCCAGCAGGGACCAGGGGTGGGAGACCCAGTACTTC. It is translated as CASRDQGWETQYF. This sequence joins TRBV5-1 and TRBJ2-5, with D possibly TRBD1 on 6 matching bases. Germline V gene sequence: CDR1 SGHRS, CDR2 YFSETQ. V was cut by 5 bases and J by 5 bases, with 13 bases left in between. The CDR3 runs to 13 residues.

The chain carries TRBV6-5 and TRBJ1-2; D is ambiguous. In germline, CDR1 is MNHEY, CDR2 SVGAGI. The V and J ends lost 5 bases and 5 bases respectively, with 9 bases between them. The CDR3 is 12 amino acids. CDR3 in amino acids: CASSVTPYGYTF. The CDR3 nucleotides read TGTGCCAGCAGTGTCACTCCTTATGGCTACACCTTC.

The CDR3 region has the DNA TGTGCCAGTAGTAGAAGCCGGCCCGGGACAGATCGCTACGTTAATGAAAAACTGTTTTTT. Its protein product is CASSRSRPGTDRYVNEKLFF. This rearrangement joins TRBV19 to TRBJ1-4; the match to TRBD1 covers 7 bases. CDR3 length: 20 amino acids. V shed 4 bases and J 4 bases; nucleotides not matched to a gene: 21. Germline V lookup: CDR1 LNHDA, CDR2 SQIVND (reference sequence). Supplemented by reference TRBV19 and TRBJ1-4, the full variable domain reads DGGITQSPKYLFRKEGQNVTLSCEQNLNHDAMYWYRQDPGQGLRLIYYSQIVNDFQKGDIAEGYSVSREKKESFPLTVTSAQKNPTAFYLCASSRSRPGTDRYVNEKLFFGSGTQLSVL.

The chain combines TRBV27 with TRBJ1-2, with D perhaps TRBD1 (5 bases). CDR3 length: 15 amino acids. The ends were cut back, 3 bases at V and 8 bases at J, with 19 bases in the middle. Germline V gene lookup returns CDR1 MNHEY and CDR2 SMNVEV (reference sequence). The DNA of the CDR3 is TGTGCCAGCAGTTTGTACAGGTCCCTAACGGGGGGCTACACCTTC. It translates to CASSLYRSLTGGYTF.

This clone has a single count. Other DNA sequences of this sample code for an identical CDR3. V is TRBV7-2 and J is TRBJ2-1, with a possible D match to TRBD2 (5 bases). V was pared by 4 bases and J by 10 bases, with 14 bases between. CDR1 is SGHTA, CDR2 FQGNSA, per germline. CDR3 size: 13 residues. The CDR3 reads CASSSGLPNEQFF. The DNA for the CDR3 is TGTGCCAGCAGCTCCGGACTGCCGAACGAGCAGTTCTTC. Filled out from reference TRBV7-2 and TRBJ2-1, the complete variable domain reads GAGVSQSPSNKVTEKGKDVELRCDPISGHTALYWYRQSLGQGLEFLIYFQGNSAPDKSGLPSDRFSAERTGGSVSTLTIQRTQQEDSAVYLCASSSGLPNEQFFGPGTRLTVL.

Written as DNA, the CDR3 is TGTGCCAGCTCACCGGGCAGGATCACAGATACGCAGTATTTT. This gives the protein CASSPGRITDTQYF. This rearrangement joins TRBV18 to TRBJ2-3; D uncertain. Trimming removed 3 bases at V and 2 bases at J, with 9 bases between. The CDR3 spans 14 residues. The V gene's germline CDR1 is KGHSH and CDR2 LQKENI.

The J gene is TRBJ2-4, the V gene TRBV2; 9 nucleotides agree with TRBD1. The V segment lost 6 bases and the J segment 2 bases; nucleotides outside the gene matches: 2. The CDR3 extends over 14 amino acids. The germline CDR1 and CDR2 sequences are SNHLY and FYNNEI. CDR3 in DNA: TGTGCCAGCAGAGACAGGGGGTCCAAAAACATTCAGTACTTC. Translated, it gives CASRDRGSKNIQYF.

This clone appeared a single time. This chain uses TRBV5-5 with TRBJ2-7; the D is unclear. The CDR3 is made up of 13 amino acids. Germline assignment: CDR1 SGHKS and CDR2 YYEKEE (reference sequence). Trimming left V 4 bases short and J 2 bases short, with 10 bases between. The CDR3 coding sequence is TGTGCCAGCAGCCCCCGGGCCACCTACGAGCAGTACTTC. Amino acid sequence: CASSPRATYEQYF.

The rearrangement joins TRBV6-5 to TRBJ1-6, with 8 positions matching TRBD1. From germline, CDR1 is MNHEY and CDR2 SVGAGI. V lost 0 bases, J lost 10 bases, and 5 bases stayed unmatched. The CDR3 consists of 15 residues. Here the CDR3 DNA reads TGTGCCAGCAGTTACTCGGACAGGGTTGACTCACCCCTCCACTTT. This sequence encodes CASSYSDRVDSPLHF.

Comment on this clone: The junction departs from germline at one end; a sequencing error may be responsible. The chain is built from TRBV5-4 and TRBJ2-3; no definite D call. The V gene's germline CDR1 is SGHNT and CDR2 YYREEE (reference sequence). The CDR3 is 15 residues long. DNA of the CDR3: TGTACCAGCAGCTTGTCGTTCGATACCACAGATACGCAGTATTTT. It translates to CTSSLSFDTTDTQYF.

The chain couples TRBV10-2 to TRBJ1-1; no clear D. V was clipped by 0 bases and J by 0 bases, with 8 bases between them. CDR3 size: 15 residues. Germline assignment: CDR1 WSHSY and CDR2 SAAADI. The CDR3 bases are TGCGCCAGCAGTGAGTCCGCCAGGATGAACACTGAAGCTTTCTTT. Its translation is CASSESARMNTEAFF.

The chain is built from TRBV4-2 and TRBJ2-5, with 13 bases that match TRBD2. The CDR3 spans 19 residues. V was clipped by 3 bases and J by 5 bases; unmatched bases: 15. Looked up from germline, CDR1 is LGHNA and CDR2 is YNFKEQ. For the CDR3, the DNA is TGTGCCAGCAGCCACCCGCGACGGACTAGCGGGGGCACCGGGGAGACCCAGTACTTC. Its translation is CASSHPRRTSGGTGETQYF.